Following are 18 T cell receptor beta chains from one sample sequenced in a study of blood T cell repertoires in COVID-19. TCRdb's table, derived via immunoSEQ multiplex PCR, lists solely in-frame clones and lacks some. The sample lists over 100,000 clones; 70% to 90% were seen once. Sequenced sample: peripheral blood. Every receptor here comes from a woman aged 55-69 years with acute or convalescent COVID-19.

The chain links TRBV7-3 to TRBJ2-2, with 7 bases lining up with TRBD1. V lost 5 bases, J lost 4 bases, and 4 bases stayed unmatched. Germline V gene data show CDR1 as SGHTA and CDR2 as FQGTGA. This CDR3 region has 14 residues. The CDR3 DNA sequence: TGTGCCAGCAGCGTTTACAGGGGCACCGGGGAGCTGTTTTTT. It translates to CASSVYRGTGELFF.

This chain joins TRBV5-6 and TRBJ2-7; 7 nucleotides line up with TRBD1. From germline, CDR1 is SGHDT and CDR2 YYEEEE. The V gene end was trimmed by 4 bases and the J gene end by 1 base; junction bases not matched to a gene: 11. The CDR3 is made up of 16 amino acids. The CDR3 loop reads CASSKTSGTASYEQYF. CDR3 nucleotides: TGTGCCAGCAGCAAAACCTCCGGGACAGCTTCCTACGAGCAGTACTTC.

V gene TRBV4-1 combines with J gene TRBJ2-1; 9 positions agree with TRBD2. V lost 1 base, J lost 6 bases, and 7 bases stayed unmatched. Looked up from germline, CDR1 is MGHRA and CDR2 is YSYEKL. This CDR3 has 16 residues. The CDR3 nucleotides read TGCGCCAGCAGCCAAGTGGCGGGGGGGCCGCTCAATGAGCAGTTCTTC. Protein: CASSQVAGGPLNEQFF.

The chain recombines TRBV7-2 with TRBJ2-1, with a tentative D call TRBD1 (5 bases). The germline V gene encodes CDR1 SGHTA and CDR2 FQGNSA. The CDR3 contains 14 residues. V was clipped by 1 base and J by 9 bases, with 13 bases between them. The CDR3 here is CASSLGIQGGEQFF. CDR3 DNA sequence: TGTGCCAGCAGCTTAGGCATTCAGGGTGGTGAGCAGTTCTTC. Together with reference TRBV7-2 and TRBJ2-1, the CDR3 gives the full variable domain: GAGVSQSPSNKVTEKGKDVELRCDPISGHTALYWYRQSLGQGLEFLIYFQGNSAPDKSGLPSDRFSAERTGGSVSTLTIQRTQQEDSAVYLCASSLGIQGGEQFFGPGTRLTVL.

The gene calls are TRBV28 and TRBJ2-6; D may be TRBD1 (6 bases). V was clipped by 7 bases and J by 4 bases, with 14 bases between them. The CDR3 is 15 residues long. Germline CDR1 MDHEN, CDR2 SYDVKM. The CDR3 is CASNKQGTGANVLTF. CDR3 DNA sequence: TGTGCCAGCAACAAACAGGGCACCGGGGCCAACGTCCTGACTTTC. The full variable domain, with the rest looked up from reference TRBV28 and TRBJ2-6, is DVKVTQSSRYLVKRTGEKVFLECVQDMDHENMFWYRQDPGLGLRLIYFSYDVKMKEKGDIPEGYSVSREKKERFSLILESASTNQTSMYLCASNKQGTGANVLTFGAGSRLTVL.

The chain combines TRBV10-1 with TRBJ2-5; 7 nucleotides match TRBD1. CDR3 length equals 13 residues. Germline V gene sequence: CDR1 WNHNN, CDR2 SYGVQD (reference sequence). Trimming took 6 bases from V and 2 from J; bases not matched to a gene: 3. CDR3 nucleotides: TGCGCCAGCAGCAGGGGGATACAAGAGACCCAGTACTTC. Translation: CASSRGIQETQYF.

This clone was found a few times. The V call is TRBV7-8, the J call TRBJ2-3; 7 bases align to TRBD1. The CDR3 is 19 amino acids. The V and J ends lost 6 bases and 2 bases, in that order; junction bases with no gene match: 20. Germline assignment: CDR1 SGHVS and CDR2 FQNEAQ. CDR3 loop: CASSTNAYIRDRYTDTQYF. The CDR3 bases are TGTGCCAGCAGTACAAACGCGTACATCCGGGACAGATACACAGATACGCAGTATTTT.

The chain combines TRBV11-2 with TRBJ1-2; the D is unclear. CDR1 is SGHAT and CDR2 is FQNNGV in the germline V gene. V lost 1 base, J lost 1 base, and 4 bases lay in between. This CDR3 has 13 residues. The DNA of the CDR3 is TGTGCCAGCAGCTTAGCCGGTAACTATGGCTACACCTTC. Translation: CASSLAGNYGYTF.

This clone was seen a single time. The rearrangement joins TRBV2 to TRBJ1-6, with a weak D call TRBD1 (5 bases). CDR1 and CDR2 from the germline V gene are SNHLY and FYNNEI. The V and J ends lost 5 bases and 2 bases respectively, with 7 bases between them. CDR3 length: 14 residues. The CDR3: CASSSTAYNSPLHF. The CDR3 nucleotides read TGTGCCAGCAGTTCGACAGCCTATAATTCACCCCTCCACTTT.

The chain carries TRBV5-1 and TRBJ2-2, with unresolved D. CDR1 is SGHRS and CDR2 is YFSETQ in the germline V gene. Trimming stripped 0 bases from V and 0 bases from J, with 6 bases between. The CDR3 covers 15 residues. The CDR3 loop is CASSLGHSNTGELFF. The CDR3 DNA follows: TGCGCCAGCAGCTTGGGACATTCGAACACCGGGGAGCTGTTTTTT.

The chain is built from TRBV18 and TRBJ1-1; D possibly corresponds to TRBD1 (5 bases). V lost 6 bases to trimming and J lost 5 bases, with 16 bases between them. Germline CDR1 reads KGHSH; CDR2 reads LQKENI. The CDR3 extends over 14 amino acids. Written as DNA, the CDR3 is TGTGCCAGCTCCTCCACGGTCAGGGCTACTGAAGCTTTCTTT. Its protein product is CASSSTVRATEAFF.

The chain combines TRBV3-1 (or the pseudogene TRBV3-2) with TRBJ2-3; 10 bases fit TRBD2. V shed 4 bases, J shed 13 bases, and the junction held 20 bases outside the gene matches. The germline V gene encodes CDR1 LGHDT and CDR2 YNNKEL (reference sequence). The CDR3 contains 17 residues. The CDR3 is CASSPQPTSGPTASEYF. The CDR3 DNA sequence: TGTGCCAGCAGCCCTCAACCGACTAGCGGGCCCACCGCCTCGGAGTATTTT.

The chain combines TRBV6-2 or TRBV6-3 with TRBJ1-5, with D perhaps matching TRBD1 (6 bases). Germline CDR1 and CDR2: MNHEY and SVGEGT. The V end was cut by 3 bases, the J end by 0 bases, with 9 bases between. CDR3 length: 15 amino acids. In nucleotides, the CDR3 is TGTGCCAGCAGTTATCAGGGGAGTAGCAATCAGCCCCAGCATTTT. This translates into CASSYQGSSNQPQHF.

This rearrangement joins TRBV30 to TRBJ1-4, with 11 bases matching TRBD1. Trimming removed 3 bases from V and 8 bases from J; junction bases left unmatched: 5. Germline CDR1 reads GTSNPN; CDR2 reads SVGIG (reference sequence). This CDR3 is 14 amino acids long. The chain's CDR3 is CAWSGGQGDEKLFF. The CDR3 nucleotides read TGTGCCTGGAGCGGGGGACAGGGGGACGAAAAACTGTTTTTT.

The CDR3 sequence is CASSRQGVENTGELFF. As DNA, the CDR3 is TGTGCCAGCAGCAGACAGGGGGTCGAGAACACCGGGGAGCTGTTTTTT. This chain connects TRBV5-5 to TRBJ2-2, with 9 positions matching TRBD1. Germline trimming cut 4 bases from V and 1 base from J; bases unmatched to any gene: 5. Germline-derived CDR1 and CDR2 are SGHKS and YYEKEE (reference sequence). The CDR3 covers 16 residues. The full variable domain, rest sourced from reference TRBV5-5 and TRBJ2-2, is DAGVTQSPTHLIKTRGQQVTLRCSPISGHKSVSWYQQVLGQGPQFIFQYYEKEERGRGNFPDRFSARQFPNYSSELNVNALLLGDSALYLCASSRQGVENTGELFFGEGSRLTVL.

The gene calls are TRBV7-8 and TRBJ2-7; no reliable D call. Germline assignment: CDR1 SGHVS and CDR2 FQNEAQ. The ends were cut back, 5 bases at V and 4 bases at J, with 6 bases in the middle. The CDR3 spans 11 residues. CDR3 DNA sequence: TGTGCCAGCAGCCGCTCTTACGAGCAGTACTTC. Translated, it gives CASSRSYEQYF.

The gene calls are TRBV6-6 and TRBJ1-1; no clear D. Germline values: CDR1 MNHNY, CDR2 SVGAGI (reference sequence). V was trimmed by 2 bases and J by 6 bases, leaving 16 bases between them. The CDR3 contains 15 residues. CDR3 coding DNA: TGTGCCAGCAGTTACCCCTCGGCAGGCTCGCCTGAAGCTTTCTTT. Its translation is CASSYPSAGSPEAFF.

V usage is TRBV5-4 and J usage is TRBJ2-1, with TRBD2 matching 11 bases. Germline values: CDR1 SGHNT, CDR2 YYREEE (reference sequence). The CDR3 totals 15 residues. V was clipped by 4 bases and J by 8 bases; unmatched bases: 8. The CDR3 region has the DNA TGTGCCAGCAGCACCAAACTAGCGGGAGTTGATGAGCAGTTCTTC. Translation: CASSTKLAGVDEQFF. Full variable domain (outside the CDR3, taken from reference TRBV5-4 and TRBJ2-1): ETGVTQSPTHLIKTRGQQVTLRCSSQSGHNTVSWYQQALGQGPQFIFQYYREEENGRGNFPPRFSGLQFPNYSSELNVNALELDDSALYLCASSTKLAGVDEQFFGPGTRLTVL.